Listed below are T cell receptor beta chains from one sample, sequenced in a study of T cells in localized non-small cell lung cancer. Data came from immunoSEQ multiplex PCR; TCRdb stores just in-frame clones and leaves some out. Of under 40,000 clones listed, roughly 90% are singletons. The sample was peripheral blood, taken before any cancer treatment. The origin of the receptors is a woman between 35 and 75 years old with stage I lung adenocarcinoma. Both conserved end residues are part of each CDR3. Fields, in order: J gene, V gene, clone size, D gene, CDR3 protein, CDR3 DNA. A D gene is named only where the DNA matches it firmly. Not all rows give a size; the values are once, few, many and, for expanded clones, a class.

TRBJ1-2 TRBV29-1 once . CSVGKDGYTF TGCAGCGTTGGAAAGGATGGCTACACCTTC
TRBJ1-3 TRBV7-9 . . CASSLEAWAGLSGNTIYF TGTGCCAGCAGCTTAGAGGCCTGGGCTGGGCTCTCTGGAAACACCATATATTTT
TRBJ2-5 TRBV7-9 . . CASSFLGVQETQYF TGTGCCAGCAGCTTTTTAGGAGTCCAAGAGACCCAGTACTTC
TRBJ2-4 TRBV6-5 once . CASSYRDGGNIQYF TGTGCCAGCAGTTATCGGGATGGGGGAAACATTCAGTACTTC
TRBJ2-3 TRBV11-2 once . CASSLVFTDTQYF TGTGCCAGCAGCTTGGTCTTCACAGATACGCAGTATTTT
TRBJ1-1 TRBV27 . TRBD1 CASSPLVVRGRKEDTEAFF TGTGCCAGCAGTCCTTTGGTCGTCAGGGGGCGGAAAGAAGACACTGAAGCTTTCTTT
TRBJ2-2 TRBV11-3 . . CASSLVVKNTGELFF TGTGCCAGCAGCTTAGTAGTTAAGAACACCGGGGAGCTGTTTTTT
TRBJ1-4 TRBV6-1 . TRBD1 CASGTAQNEKLFF TGTGCCAGCGGGACAGCCCAAAATGAAAAACTGTTTTTT
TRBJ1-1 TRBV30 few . CACLFTENTEAFF TGTGCCTGCCTTTTTACAGAGAACACTGAAGCTTTCTTT
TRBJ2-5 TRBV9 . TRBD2 CASSVELASPETQYF TGTGCCAGCAGCGTAGAACTAGCGTCCCCAGAGACCCAGTACTTC
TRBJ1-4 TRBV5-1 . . CASSLGFATNEKLFF TGCGCCAGCAGCTTAGGGTTCGCAACTAATGAAAAACTGTTTTTT
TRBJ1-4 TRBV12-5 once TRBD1 CASGPGQGSEKLFF TGTGCTAGTGGTCCCGGACAGGGTTCGGAAAAACTGTTTTTT
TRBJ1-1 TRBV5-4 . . CASAPGGTNTEAFF TGTGCCAGCGCTCCCGGGGGAACGAACACTGAAGCTTTCTTT
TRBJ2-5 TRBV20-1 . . CSAREETQYF TGCAGTGCTAGAGAAGAGACCCAGTACTTC
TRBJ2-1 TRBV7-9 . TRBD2 CASSPSSGGVGQFF TGTGCCAGCAGCCCCTCTAGCGGGGGGGTAGGGCAGTTCTTC